The 24 T cell receptor beta chains listed next were all sequenced from one sample in a study of regulatory T cells in long-lasting Graves disease. Arm-PCR of CDR3 regions with iRepertoire HTBI primers generated TCR beta libraries. MiXCR was run by TCRdb on the multiplex PCR reads, yielding one entry per CDR3 protein. This sample yields about 660,000 distinct CDR3 sequences, of which 25% to 35% are seen a single time; roughly 41% belongs to the top ten. Described time point: persistent/refractory GD, antithyroid drugs over 5 years with positive TRAb. PBMC-extracted RNA yielded the TCR library. The material sequenced was peripheral blood mononuclear cells (PBMCs), taken when the disease was refractory, from a patient treated with antithyroid drugs. These receptors were collected from a female donor with Graves disease.

This clonotype was observed a few times. The CDR3 protein is CASSYTPGQGNSNQPQHF. Written as DNA, the CDR3 is TGTGCCAGCAGTTACACGCCGGGACAGGGGAATAGCAATCAGCCCCAGCATTTT. J is TRBJ1-5 and V is TRBV6-5; 10 nucleotides line up with TRBD1. V was clipped by 2 bases and J by 0 bases; unmatched bases: 7. Germline V gene sequence: CDR1 MNHEY, CDR2 SVGAGI. The CDR3 contains 18 residues.

This clonotype came up many times. The chain combines TRBV15 with TRBJ2-5; 7 bases map to TRBD1. V lost 1 base and J lost 5; bases outside the gene matches: 10. The CDR3 is 16 residues long. The germline V gene encodes CDR1 LNHNV and CDR2 YYDKDF (reference sequence). DNA of the CDR3: TGTGCCACCAGCAGAGGTTTTAGGGGGCAGGAGGAGACCCAGTACTTC. Protein: CATSRGFRGQEETQYF.

This clonotype came up many times. The rearrangement uses TRBV28 and TRBJ2-4, with 9 bases lining up with TRBD2. CDR3 length: 18 amino acids. The germline V gene encodes CDR1 MDHEN and CDR2 SYDVKM. J was trimmed by 1 base and V by 7 bases; bases with no gene match: 14. CDR3 residues: CASNLGVAGAAAKNIQYF. Written as DNA, the CDR3 is TGTGCCAGCAACCTCGGGGTAGCGGGAGCGGCGGCCAAAAACATTCAGTACTTC.

The chain combines TRBV4-1 with TRBJ2-7, with TRBD2 as a possible D gene (5 bases). Trimming took off 0 bases at V and 0 bases at J, with 9 bases between the two ends. Germline CDR1 is MGHRA and CDR2 is YSYEKL. The CDR3 has 15 amino acids. This chain's CDR3 is CASSQDPGGSYEQYF. The CDR3 nucleotides read TGCGCCAGCAGCCAAGACCCCGGAGGCTCCTACGAGCAGTACTTC.

This clonotype was seen many times. This rearrangement joins TRBV2 to TRBJ1-1; TRBD1 agrees at 7 bases. The CDR3 extends over 13 amino acids. CDR1 SNHLY and CDR2 FYNNEI come from the germline V gene. The junction had 4 bases not matched to a gene; V was cut back by 8 bases and J by 1 base. The CDR3 DNA follows: TGTGCCAGCGGAGCAGGGGGGAACACTGAAGCTTTCTTT. Its translation: CASGAGGNTEAFF. The variable domain in full, with the rest retrieved from reference TRBV2 and TRBJ1-1, is EPEVTQTPSHQVTQMGQEVILRCVPISNHLYFYWYRQILGQKVEFLVSFYNNEISEKSEIFDDQFSVERPDGSNFTLKIRSTKLEDSAMYFCASGAGGNTEAFFGQGTRLTVV.

This clonotype has just a few counts. This chain connects TRBV7-2 to TRBJ1-1; 8 nucleotides match TRBD1. In germline, CDR1 is SGHTA, CDR2 FQGNSA. This CDR3 has 17 residues. Trimming removed 4 bases from V and 6 bases from J; junction bases left unmatched: 16. CDR3 in amino acids: CASSSLPGTGLLAEAFF. The CDR3 DNA reads as TGTGCCAGCAGCTCCCTTCCCGGGACAGGCTTGTTGGCTGAAGCTTTCTTT.

This clonotype was detected many times. CDR3: CASSVRGANTEAFF. Written as DNA, the CDR3 is TGTGCCAGCAGTGTTCGGGGTGCGAACACTGAAGCTTTCTTT. The gene calls are TRBV2 and TRBJ1-1; D gene ambiguous. The CDR3 contains 14 residues. CDR1 and CDR2 from the germline V gene are SNHLY and FYNNEI. V was pared by 4 bases and J by 1 base, with 10 bases between.

The gene calls are TRBV30 and TRBJ1-6, with 8 bases that match TRBD1. The CDR3 loop spans 14 amino acids. The germline V gene encodes CDR1 GTSNPN and CDR2 SVGIG (reference sequence). V gave up 5 bases and J gave up 13 bases; unmatched junction bases: 13. The CDR3 region has the DNA TGTGCCTGGGCGCCCGGGACAGGATCTTCGCCCCTCCACTTT. Translation gives CAWAPGTGSSPLHF.

This sequence joins TRBV6-1 and TRBJ2-5; D is ambiguous. Trimming left V 7 bases short and J 5 bases short, with 8 bases between. CDR3 length: 11 residues. Germline lookup yields CDR1 MNHNS and CDR2 SASEGT. The CDR3 nucleotides read TGTGCCAGCACCAGAGAGGAGACCCAGTACTTC. It specifies CASTREETQYF.

The genes are TRBV18 and TRBJ1-4, with D possibly TRBD1 on 5 matching bases. V dropped 3 bases and J dropped 4 bases, with 12 bases sitting between them. Germline V gene lookup returns CDR1 KGHSH and CDR2 LQKENI. The CDR3 is made up of 15 amino acids. The CDR3 here is CASSPLGLYNEKLFF. The CDR3, as DNA: TGTGCCAGCTCACCGTTGGGACTCTATAATGAAAAACTGTTTTTT.

The gene calls are TRBV24-1 and TRBJ2-2; D call uncertain. Trimming pared 5 bases from V and 1 base from J, leaving 7 bases between. This CDR3 spans 14 amino acids. Germline loops: CDR1 KGHDR, CDR2 SFDVKD. This CDR3 reads CATSGTGNTGELFF. CDR3 bases: TGTGCCACCAGTGGGACGGGGAACACCGGGGAGCTGTTTTTT.

This clonotype appeared a few times. This chain joins TRBV28 and TRBJ1-6; 9 nucleotides line up with TRBD1. J was trimmed by 8 bases and V by 4 bases; bases with no gene match: 3. Germline V CDR1 and CDR2: MDHEN, SYDVKM. The CDR3 covers 14 residues. CDR3 residues: CASSYRDRDSPLHF. CDR3 nucleotide sequence: TGTGCCAGCAGTTACAGGGACAGGGATTCACCCCTCCACTTT.

This clonotype came up a few times. The chain has TRBV7-8 and TRBJ1-1, with 7 positions matching TRBD1. CDR1 SGHVS and CDR2 FQNEAQ come from the germline V gene. With 1 base clipped from V and 5 bases from J, the junction kept 7 bases outside the gene matches. The CDR3 is 15 residues long. The CDR3 DNA follows: TGTGCCAGCAGCTTAGATCACAGGGGTGGGACTGAAGCTTTCTTT. This sequence encodes CASSLDHRGGTEAFF. The full variable domain, completed using reference TRBV7-8 and TRBJ1-1, is GAGVSQSPRYKVAKRGQDVALRCDPISGHVSLFWYQQALGQGPEFLTYFQNEAQLDKSGLPSDRFFAERPEGSVSTLKIQRTQQEDSAVYLCASSLDHRGGTEAFFGQGTRLTVV.

This clonotype was detected only a few times. This rearrangement joins TRBV12-3 or TRBV12-4 to TRBJ2-7; weak D call: TRBD1 (6 bases). The CDR3 spans 12 residues. Trimming removed 6 bases at V and 5 bases at J, with 11 bases between. DNA for the CDR3: TGTGCCAGCAGACTACAGGGCAACGAGCAGTACTTC. Translating it yields CASRLQGNEQYF.

V is TRBV11-2 and J is TRBJ2-3; D ambiguous. In germline, CDR1 is SGHAT, CDR2 FQNNGV. Trimming took 5 bases from V and 3 from J, leaving 9 bases between them. This CDR3 comprises 13 residues. For the CDR3, the DNA is TGTGCCAGCAGCGGAACTCCGACAGATACGCAGTATTTT. It codes for CASSGTPTDTQYF.

This sequence joins TRBV2 and TRBJ1-6; no clear D. The V gene's germline CDR1 is SNHLY and CDR2 FYNNEI. This CDR3 region has 13 residues. V was trimmed by 2 bases and J by 7 bases, leaving 6 bases between them. The CDR3 region has the DNA TGTGCCAGCAGTGAACGTCAGAATTCACCCCTCCACTTT. It is translated as CASSERQNSPLHF.

There are a few counts of this clonotype. The rearrangement uses TRBV29-1 and TRBJ1-2; 9 bases line up with TRBD1. V lost 6 bases, J lost 5 bases, and 7 bases stayed unmatched. Germline V gene lookup returns CDR1 SQVTM and CDR2 ANQGSEA. The CDR3 is made up of 13 amino acids. The DNA of the CDR3 is TGCAGCGTCGGGACAGGGAGAGAGTATGGCTACACCTTC. Translating it yields CSVGTGREYGYTF.

The V gene is TRBV7-9, the J gene TRBJ2-7, with 8 nucleotides matching TRBD1. The CDR3 runs 14 residues. Germline V gene lookup returns CDR1 SEHNR and CDR2 FQNEAQ (reference sequence). After removal of 6 bases from V and 2 bases from J, the junction contained 6 bases not matched to a gene. In DNA form, the CDR3 reads TGTGCCAGCAGAGGACAGGGAAACCCCTACGAGCAGTACTTC. Translated: CASRGQGNPYEQYF.

The chain is built from TRBV7-9 and TRBJ1-1; D is uncertain. In germline, CDR1 is SEHNR, CDR2 FQNEAQ (reference sequence). The CDR3 spans 12 residues. Trimming removed 5 bases from V and 4 bases from J, with 8 bases in between. The CDR3 reads CASSASPTEAFF. The CDR3 DNA is TGTGCCAGCAGCGCAAGTCCCACTGAAGCTTTCTTT.

The chain joins TRBV12-5 to TRBJ2-2, with D perhaps TRBD2 (6 bases). This CDR3 comprises 17 residues. V was trimmed by 4 bases and J by 4 bases, leaving 19 bases between them. The germline V gene has CDR1 LGHNT and CDR2 FRNRAP. The CDR3 coding sequence is TGTGCTAGTGGTTCGGGGACCCGGGACTCTCCCACCGGGGAGCTGTTTTTT. Amino acids: CASGSGTRDSPTGELFF.

The chain joins TRBV14 to TRBJ1-1; no definite D call. With 2 bases removed from V and 0 bases from J, the gap between germline ends came to 13 bases. The CDR3 covers 16 residues. The germline gives CDR1 SGHDN, CDR2 FVKESK. CDR3 amino acids: CASSQRYWALNTEAFF. CDR3 nucleotides: TGTGCCAGCAGCCAACGGTACTGGGCTTTGAACACTGAAGCTTTCTTT.

Only a few counts were recorded for this clonotype. The gene calls are TRBV12-3 or TRBV12-4 and TRBJ2-7; the D gene is possibly TRBD1 (8 bases). This CDR3 comprises 12 residues. V was clipped by 6 bases and J by 6 bases, with 12 bases between them. CDR3 region: CASRGGTGEQYF. For the CDR3, the DNA is TGTGCCAGCAGGGGGGGGACAGGCGAGCAGTACTTC.

This clonotype was recorded once. This rearrangement joins TRBV14 to TRBJ2-7, with D perhaps given as TRBD1 or TRBD2 (5 bases each). Germline V CDR1 and CDR2: SGHDN, FVKESK. The length of the CDR3 is 15 residues. The V and J ends lost 5 bases and 0 bases respectively, with 14 bases between them. In DNA form, the CDR3 reads TGTGCCAGCAGCTTTGGGGACCTCAGCTCCTACGAGCAGTACTTC. Translated, it gives CASSFGDLSSYEQYF.

The table lists this clonotype with many counts. This chain uses TRBV12-3 or TRBV12-4 with TRBJ1-2; D is uncertain. The CDR3 length is 16 residues. V lost 2 bases and J lost 8, with 21 bases in between. CDR3 sequence reads: CASSLRRSLSLGGYTF. The CDR3 DNA reads as TGTGCCAGCAGTTTACGCAGGTCCCTCTCGTTAGGGGGCTACACCTTC.